These 14 T cell receptor beta chains were all obtained from the same sample, sequenced in a study of T cell changes during pregnancy in multiple sclerosis. TCRdb keeps only in-frame clones here, not all; method: immunoSEQ multiplex PCR. The data contain some 77,000 clones, roughly 92% of them singletons. The sequenced sample was CD4+ T cells from peripheral blood mononuclear cells, obtained before pregnancy. Source of these receptors: a female donor with multiple sclerosis, enrolled in a pregnancy study.

The chain uses TRBV20-1 and TRBJ2-7; D gene ambiguous. Per the germline V gene, CDR1 is DFQATT and CDR2 is SNEGSKA (reference sequence). Trimming took off 6 bases at V and 0 bases at J, with 6 bases between the two ends. CDR3 length: 11 amino acids. The CDR3 DNA is TGCAGTGCATTTAGCTCCTACGAGCAGTACTTC. This gives the protein CSAFSSYEQYF.

Only one count was recorded for this clone. The CDR3 bases are TGTGCCAGTAGTAGAGGCAGGGATATTAATGAAAAACTGTTTTTT. It yields the protein CASSRGRDINEKLFF. The genes are TRBV19 and TRBJ1-4; D may be TRBD1 (5 bases). This CDR3 is built from 15 residues. Germline V lookup: CDR1 LNHDA, CDR2 SQIVND (reference sequence). Trimming took 4 bases from V and 4 from J, leaving 13 bases between them.

V is TRBV6-1 and J is TRBJ1-4, with D possibly TRBD1 on 6 matching bases. Looked up from germline, CDR1 is MNHNS and CDR2 is SASEGT. The CDR3 runs to 13 residues. V was shortened by 10 bases and J by 0 bases, with 9 bases between the two germline ends. The CDR3 nucleotides read TGTGCCACCAGACAGGCAACTAATGAAAAACTGTTTTTT. It translates to CATRQATNEKLFF.

The chain couples TRBV28 to TRBJ2-1; D unclear. The CDR3 is 15 amino acids. CDR1 and CDR2 (germline): MDHEN, SYDVKM. Trimming pared 3 bases from V and 6 bases from J, leaving 15 bases between. Here the CDR3 DNA reads TGTGCCAGCAGTTTGGCCCTAGGATCCCGCAATGAGCAGTTCTTC. The encoded protein is CASSLALGSRNEQFF.

The J gene is TRBJ2-2, the V gene TRBV7-2; 8 bases map to TRBD1. Germline CDR1 and CDR2: SGHTA and FQGNSA. The CDR3 totals 14 residues. Trimming took 3 bases from V and 6 from J; bases not matched to a gene: 3. CDR3 in DNA: TGTGCCAGCAGCTTGACAGGGGCATCCGGGGAGCTGTTTTTT. Translated, it gives CASSLTGASGELFF.

The genes are TRBV5-1 and TRBJ2-7; a possible D gene is TRBD2 (6 bases). CDR3 size: 13 residues. The germline V gene has CDR1 SGHRS and CDR2 YFSETQ. Trimming stripped 4 bases from V and 3 bases from J, with 11 bases between. CDR3 region: CASSVGTFYEQYF. The CDR3, as DNA: TGCGCCAGCAGCGTCGGGACTTTCTACGAGCAGTACTTC.

This clone was seen a handful of times. This specimen includes other DNA sequences encoding the same CDR3. This rearrangement joins TRBV6-6 to TRBJ2-1; weak D call: TRBD2 (5 bases). V gave up 0 bases and J gave up 4 bases, with 7 bases separating them. The CDR3 has 14 residues. Germline V lookup: CDR1 MNHNY, CDR2 SVGAGI (reference sequence). CDR3 in DNA: TGTGCCAGCAGTTACTCGAGGGTTTACAATGAGCAGTTCTTC. It yields the protein CASSYSRVYNEQFF.

This clone occurred once. The chain couples TRBV30 to TRBJ2-3; 8 bases fit TRBD1. Germline CDR1 reads GTSNPN; CDR2 reads SVGIG (reference sequence). CDR3 length equals 14 residues. V lost 5 bases and J lost 0; bases outside the gene matches: 4. Here the CDR3 reads CAWGQGRSTDTQYF. CDR3 nucleotides: TGTGCCTGGGGACAGGGCCGAAGCACAGATACGCAGTATTTT.

V usage is TRBV4-2 and J usage is TRBJ2-7; 9 bases map to TRBD2. The germline V gene has CDR1 LGHNA and CDR2 YNFKEQ. Losses at the gene ends were 4 bases for V and 2 bases for J; bases not matched to a gene: 9. This CDR3 has 16 residues. The CDR3 loop reads CASSPGSGGRTYEQYF. CDR3 bases: TGTGCCAGCAGCCCCGGTAGCGGGGGCCGTACCTACGAGCAGTACTTC.

This clone was picked up one time. The rearrangement links TRBV7-9 to TRBJ1-3; unclear D gene. Trimming stripped 1 base from V and 0 bases from J, with 7 bases between. Germline V gene data show CDR1 as SEHNR and CDR2 as FQNEAQ (reference sequence). The CDR3 length is 15 residues. As DNA, the CDR3 is TGTGCCAGCAGCTTAGTAAACTTCTCTGGAAACACCATATATTTT. This sequence encodes CASSLVNFSGNTIYF.

The chain joins TRBV28 to TRBJ1-2; unclear D gene. Germline CDR1 MDHEN, CDR2 SYDVKM. The CDR3 length is 12 residues. V was pared by 2 bases and J by 4 bases, with 5 bases between. CDR3 protein: CASSLDIYGYTF. CDR3 DNA sequence: TGTGCCAGCAGTTTAGACATCTATGGCTACACCTTC.

V gene TRBV30 combines with J gene TRBJ1-1, with a weak D call TRBD1 (6 bases). CDR3 length: 15 residues. V shed 4 bases and J shed 1 base, with 16 bases lying between them. Germline CDR1 GTSNPN, CDR2 SVGIG (reference sequence). In DNA form, the CDR3 reads TGTGCCTGGAAAGGATATGGGACATCGAACACTGAAGCTTTCTTT. Protein: CAWKGYGTSNTEAFF.

The J gene is TRBJ2-3, the V gene TRBV9; TRBD2 matches at 8 bases. Germline CDR1 SGDLS, CDR2 YYNGEE. CDR3 length: 16 amino acids. The V segment lost 5 bases and the J segment 1 base; nucleotides outside the gene matches: 9. The CDR3 sequence is CASSDSGGVGTDTQYF. CDR3 DNA sequence: TGTGCCAGCAGTGACAGCGGGGGAGTCGGCACAGATACGCAGTATTTT.

The chain employs TRBV6-5 and TRBJ2-5; D is ambiguous. The CDR3 consists of 12 residues. The V and J ends lost 4 bases and 4 bases respectively, with 7 bases between them. The germline V gene has CDR1 MNHEY and CDR2 SVGAGI. CDR3 sequence reads: CASSSPGETQYF. In nucleotides, the CDR3 is TGTGCCAGCAGTTCCCCCGGAGAGACCCAGTACTTC.